The rows below give T cell receptor beta chains drawn from one sample of a study of cytomegalovirus exposure and HLA in healthy donors. Sequencing was performed with immunoSEQ multiplex PCR; in TCRdb, only in-frame clones are kept and a portion is missing. The sample contains under 150,000 clones, 82% of which appear only once. Sequencing was done on a sample of PBMCs. These receptors came from a male donor in good health and CMV-seronegative. Both conserved end residues are part of each CDR3. The D gene is left open where the match is weak. Expanded clones get a size class; other rows say once, few or many, or leave the size out.

V gene	J gene	clone size	D gene	CDR3 DNA	CDR3 protein
TRBV7-2	TRBJ1-2	.	.	TGTGCCAGCAGCTTGAGCCTTCAGGACTCCTTTTTC	CASSLSLQDSFF
TRBV7-2	TRBJ2-1	.	TRBD2	TGTGCCAGCAGCTTAGCCAAGCGGGAGCTACTCTACAATGAGCAGTTCTTC	CASSLAKRELLYNEQFF
TRBV7-6	TRBJ2-5	once	.	TGTGCCAGCAGCTTAGTTAGGGAGTCGAAGACCCAGTACTTC	CASSLVRESKTQYF
TRBV6-4	TRBJ2-1	.	TRBD2	TGTGCCAGCAGCGGGACTAGCGGGAGTTATGAGCAGTTCTTC	CASSGTSGSYEQFF
TRBV7-7	TRBJ2-3	.	.	TGTGCCAGCAGCACGACGGACAGCAGCACAGATACGCAGTATTTT	CASSTTDSSTDTQYF
TRBV6-4	TRBJ2-3	.	.	TGTGCCAGCAGTGGTGAGGTCACAGATACGCAGTATTTT	CASSGEVTDTQYF
TRBV18	TRBJ2-2	.	.	TGTGCCAGCTCACCAAGCCAGGGTGGGGAGCTGTTTTTT	CASSPSQGGELFF
TRBV11-2	TRBJ2-3	.	.	TGTGCCAGCAGCTTAGGTTTGGGAGGTACAGATACGCAGTATTTT	CASSLGLGGTDTQYF
TRBV7-8	TRBJ1-2	.	.	TGTGCCAGCAGCTCGTGGACAGATTCCTATGGCTACACCTTC	CASSSWTDSYGYTF
TRBV27	TRBJ1-5	.	.	TGTGCCAGCAGTCCTTTCCGGGACAACAATCAGCCCCAGCATTTT	CASSPFRDNNQPQHF
TRBV27	TRBJ2-5	.	TRBD2	TGTGCCAGCAGTTTTAGCGGGAGGGCCGGAGAGACCCAGTACTTC	CASSFSGRAGETQYF
TRBV5-1	TRBJ2-1	.	.	TGCGCCAGCAGCTTGGATCGGGGCTCCTACAATGAGCAGTTCTTC	CASSLDRGSYNEQFF
TRBV5-4	TRBJ2-1	once	.	TGTGCCAGCAGCTTGGAACGGTATTTGGATGAGCAGTTCTTC	CASSLERYLDEQFF
TRBV7-8	TRBJ2-3	few	TRBD2	TGTGCCAGCAGCTTGACTGCGGGAGATGGTGTAGATACGCAGTATTTT	CASSLTAGDGVDTQYF
TRBV27	TRBJ1-1	medium-sized	.	TGTGCCAGCAGTTATTCAGGGTATGGGAACACTGAAGCTTTCTTT	CASSYSGYGNTEAFF
TRBV27	TRBJ2-3	.	.	TGTGCCAGCAGTTCGCGGGAAACAGATACGCAGTATTTT	CASSSRETDTQYF
TRBV9	TRBJ2-5	.	.	TGTGCCAGCAGCGTGAACCGGGATGAAGCATTTGAGACCCAGTACTTC	CASSVNRDEAFETQYF
TRBV5-6	TRBJ2-7	.	TRBD2	TGTGCCAGCAGCTTGCCTCTGGGGTCCCATAGCGGGAGATCGTACGAGCAGTACTTC	CASSLPLGSHSGRSYEQYF
TRBV10-2	TRBJ2-7	.	TRBD1	TGCGCCAGCAGTGACGGGACAGGGAAAGTCTACGAGCAGTACTTC	CASSDGTGKVYEQYF
TRBV7-9	TRBJ2-5	.	TRBD1	TGTGCCAGCAGCCCTCCTTTGGGACAGGCAGAGACCCAGTACTTC	CASSPPLGQAETQYF
TRBV4-3	TRBJ2-2	.	.	TGCGCCAGCAGCTTCGGCAGGGGGAACACCGGGGAGCTGTTTTTT	CASSFGRGNTGELFF
TRBV18	TRBJ1-5	.	.	TGTGCCAGCTCAGCTAGCAAAGATCAGCCCCAGCATTTT	CASSASKDQPQHF
TRBV27	TRBJ1-2	.	.	TGTGCCAGCAGTTTATCGGGACAAAACCCACTTGGCTACACCTTC	CASSLSGQNPLGYTF
TRBV5-1	TRBJ2-5	.	TRBD1	TGCGCCAGCAGCACCTCCGGGACAGGGACAGAGACCCAGTACTTC	CASSTSGTGTETQYF
TRBV28	TRBJ1-5	.	.	TGTGCCAGCAGCACCGGGAGCAATCAGCCCCAGCATTTT	CASSTGSNQPQHF
TRBV18	TRBJ1-1	.	TRBD1	TGTGCCAGCTCAATTCGCCGGGACAGGGTCGAAGCTTTCTTT	CASSIRRDRVEAFF
TRBV7-9	TRBJ2-5	.	TRBD2	TGTGCCAGCAGGAAAGCGGGAGAGTTATCGGAGACCCAGTACTTC	CASRKAGELSETQYF
TRBV19	TRBJ2-5	.	.	TGTGCCAGTAGTATACAGAAGCAAGAGACCCAGTACTTC	CASSIQKQETQYF
TRBV7-6	TRBJ2-7	.	.	TGTGCCAGCAGCTTAACCCCCCCCGCACATGGCCCCTCCTACGAGCAGTACTTC	CASSLTPPAHGPSYEQYF
TRBV9	TRBJ1-4	.	TRBD1	TGTGCCGGCAGCGTCGGGACAGATAATGAAAAACTGTTTTTT	CAGSVGTDNEKLFF
TRBV9	TRBJ2-1	.	TRBD2	TGTGCCAGCAGCGTTTCTCCGGAGGGACTAGGGGTCTACAATGAGCAGTTCTTC	CASSVSPEGLGVYNEQFF
TRBV5-1	TRBJ2-5	.	TRBD2	TGCGCCAGCAGGGACGGGACTAGCGGGCAAGAGACCCAGTACTTC	CASRDGTSGQETQYF
TRBV5-4	TRBJ2-3	few	.	TGTGCCAGCAGCTTGGCCGGGTCGGGAGACGCGCAGTATTTT	CASSLAGSGDAQYF
TRBV7-2	TRBJ2-7	.	TRBD2	TGTGCCAGCAGCTTAACGGGGACTAGCTACGAGCAGTACTTC	CASSLTGTSYEQYF
TRBV19	TRBJ2-2	.	.	TGTGCCAGTAGTTCGCGACAGGGAGGCACCGGGGAGCTGTTTTTT	CASSSRQGGTGELFF
TRBV6-5	TRBJ2-3	.	.	TGTGCCAGCCGGTCCCCCCCCGATACGCAGTATTTT	CASRSPPDTQYF
TRBV4-1	TRBJ2-5	.	TRBD2	TGCGCCAGCAGCCAAGCAGGGAGGGTCTTGGAGACCCAGTACTTC	CASSQAGRVLETQYF
TRBV29-1	TRBJ2-1	.	TRBD2	TGCAGCGTTGTAACGGGACTAGCGGGAGTTTATGAGCAGTTCTTC	CSVVTGLAGVYEQFF
TRBV27	TRBJ2-1	.	TRBD2	TGTGCCAGCAGTCACTTAGCTAGCGGGAGTGGGAATGAGCAGTTCTTC	CASSHLASGSGNEQFF